This T cell receptor beta chain derives from a study of blood T cell repertoires in COVID-19 (dated by TCRdb to the early 2020s). In terms of the full investigation: Samples from collaborators originated in the United States, Italy and Spain and spanned both the acute and convalescent phases of COVID-19. Where HLA class I and class II types were available, the types were taken from metadata supplied by the sample provider, not from assay-based typing. The repertoires were made available in a free public database intended to serve as a resource for research on the immune response to SARS-CoV-2. The prospective study material was composed of cDNA or gDNA derived from T cells, B-cell-depleted T cells, or PBMCs. The samples were drawn from the first 160 participants of the ongoing ImmuneRACE study and from 950 to 1,500 subjects provided by 6 global collaborators. Nearly every sample came with metadata listing a de-identified subject ID, COVID-19 status, age in years and sex. Deeply sampled blood TCRbeta repertoires from subjects exposed to, actively infected with, or recovered from COVID-19 were included in the dataset. Points the paper makes about the study in general: The amount of clinical and demographic metadata varied by source and participant and was provided uncurated.

This clone was detected only a few times. Its binding antigen is unknown. There are no base qualities to consult, and no much larger clone falls within one base. Participants in the prospective study were aged roughly 18 to 100 years, lived in 24 United States geographic areas, and enrolled through a virtual design. In the prospective study, participants were assigned to cohorts based on the clinical history participants reported in a screening survey and a study questionnaire. Each participant in the prospective study had whole blood, serum and a nasopharyngeal or oropharyngeal swab collected by mobile phlebotomists. Participants in the prospective study had the option to provide additional blood draws and questionnaires over a roughly 2-month period. Blood samples from the prospective study were shipped frozen or at room temperature prior to DNA extraction. CDR1 and CDR2 are drawn from the germline V gene: SQVTM, ANQGSEA. V loses 3 bases at its end and J loses 0 bases; junction bases beyond the gene matches: 5. Spanning cysteine to phenylalanine, the CDR3 consists of 15 amino acids. Here the CDR3 DNA is all that survives: 45 bases in frame from base 1.

The immunoSEQ Assay, a bias-controlled multiplex PCR, was used to amplify TCRbeta CDR3 regions from genomic DNA. In the authors' own workflow: Nucleated cell counts per sample were estimated from amplification of reference gene primers within the assay. To quantify the absolute abundance of each unique TCRbeta CDR3 rearrangement, sequence reads were collapsed and filtered. For each sample, productive Simpson clonality was calculated as the square root of Simpson's diversity index over productive rearrangements. TCRdb took this table from immuneACCESS and kept in-frame rearrangements with V and J called. Such tables lack part of the clones; where checked against another copy, unresolved V genes explain under half of the gap, and the rest is unexplained. V and J calls and clone size follow that table, whereas D and trimming were derived from the DNA. The sample table contains some 200,000 clones; only one count was recorded for roughly four fifths of them. The ten largest account for about 1.3% of the sample.

The source material was PBMCs or T cells enriched from blood (not recorded which). This TCR came from a woman aged 40-49 years with acute COVID-19. In this chain, TRBV29-1 is recombined with TRBJ2-1, with 7 central nucleotides matching TRBD2. The DNA sequence reads TGCAGCGTTGAGTCGCGCGGGAGCTCCTACAATGAGCAGTTCTTC. Translated, it gives CSVESRGSSYNEQFF.